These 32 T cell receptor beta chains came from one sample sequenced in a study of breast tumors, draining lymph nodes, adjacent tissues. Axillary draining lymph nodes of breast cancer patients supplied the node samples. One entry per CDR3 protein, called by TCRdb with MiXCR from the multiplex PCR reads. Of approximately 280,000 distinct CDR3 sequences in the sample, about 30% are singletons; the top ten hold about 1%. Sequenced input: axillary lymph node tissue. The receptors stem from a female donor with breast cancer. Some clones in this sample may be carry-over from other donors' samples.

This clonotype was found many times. The CDR3 sequence is CASSMSGLALWEQYF. The CDR3 DNA follows: TGTGCCAGTAGTATGTCGGGACTAGCGTTGTGGGAGCAGTACTTC. The chain combines TRBV19 with TRBJ2-7, with 10 bases that match TRBD2. Germline CDR1 reads LNHDA; CDR2 reads SQIVND (reference sequence). Trimming cost V 3 bases and J 7 bases; bases outside gene matches: 9. The CDR3 consists of 15 residues.

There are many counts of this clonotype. This chain's CDR3 is CATSDPGLAGHTGELFF. CDR3 coding DNA: TGTGCCACCAGTGACCCGGGACTAGCGGGACACACCGGGGAGCTGTTTTTT. The V call is TRBV24-1, the J call TRBJ2-2; 13 bases are shared with TRBD2. This CDR3 is built from 17 residues. Germline V gene lookup returns CDR1 KGHDR and CDR2 SFDVKD. V lost 4 bases and J lost 3; bases outside the gene matches: 4.

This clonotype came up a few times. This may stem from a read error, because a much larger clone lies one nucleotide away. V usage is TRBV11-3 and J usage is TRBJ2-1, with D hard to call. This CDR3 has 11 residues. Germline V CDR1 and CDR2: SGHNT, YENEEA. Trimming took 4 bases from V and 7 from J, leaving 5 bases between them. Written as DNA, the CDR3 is TGTGCCAGCAGCTCCAAAAATGAGCAGTTCTTC. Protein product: CASSSKNEQFF.

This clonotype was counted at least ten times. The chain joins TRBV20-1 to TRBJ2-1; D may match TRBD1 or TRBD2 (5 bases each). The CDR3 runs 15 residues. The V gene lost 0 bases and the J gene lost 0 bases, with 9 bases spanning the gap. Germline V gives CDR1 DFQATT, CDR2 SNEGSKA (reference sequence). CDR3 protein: CSARDQGRSYNEQFF. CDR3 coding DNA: TGCAGTGCTAGAGATCAGGGACGCTCCTACAATGAGCAGTTCTTC.

The CDR3 spells CASITPRGSIYEQFF. In DNA form, the CDR3 reads TGTGCCAGCATCACTCCCAGGGGTAGTATCTATGAGCAGTTCTTC. J is TRBJ2-1 and V is TRBV6-1; a possible D gene is TRBD1 (6 bases). The CDR3 is made up of 15 amino acids. Trimming took 7 bases from V and 8 from J, leaving 21 bases between them. The germline V gene encodes CDR1 MNHNS and CDR2 SASEGT.

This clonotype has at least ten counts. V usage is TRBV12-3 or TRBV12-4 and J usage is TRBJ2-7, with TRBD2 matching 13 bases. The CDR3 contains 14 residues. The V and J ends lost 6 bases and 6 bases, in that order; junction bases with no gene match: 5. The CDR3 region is CASSTSGRAGEQYF. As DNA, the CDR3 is TGTGCCAGCAGCACTAGCGGGAGGGCCGGCGAGCAGTACTTC.

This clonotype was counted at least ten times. The CDR3 here is CSVATGEKLFF. CDR3 bases: TGCAGCGTTGCTACTGGAGAAAAACTGTTTTTT. The genes are TRBV29-1 and TRBJ1-4, with D unresolved. The ends were cut back, 4 bases at V and 8 bases at J, with 8 bases in the middle. The CDR3 extends over 11 amino acids. CDR1 SQVTM and CDR2 ANQGSEA come from the germline V gene.

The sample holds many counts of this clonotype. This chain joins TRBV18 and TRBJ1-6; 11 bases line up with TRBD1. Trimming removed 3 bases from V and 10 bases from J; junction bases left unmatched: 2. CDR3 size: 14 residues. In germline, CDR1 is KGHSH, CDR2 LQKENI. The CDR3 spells CASSPDRGQSPLHF. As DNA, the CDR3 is TGTGCCAGCTCACCGGACAGGGGGCAGTCACCCCTCCACTTT.

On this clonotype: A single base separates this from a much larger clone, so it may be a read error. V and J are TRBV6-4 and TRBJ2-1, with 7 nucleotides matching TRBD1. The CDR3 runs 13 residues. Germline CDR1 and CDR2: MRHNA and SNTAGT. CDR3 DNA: TGTGCCGGCAGCGAGAAGGGGGCCGGTCGGCAGTTCTTC. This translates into CAGSEKGAGRQFF.

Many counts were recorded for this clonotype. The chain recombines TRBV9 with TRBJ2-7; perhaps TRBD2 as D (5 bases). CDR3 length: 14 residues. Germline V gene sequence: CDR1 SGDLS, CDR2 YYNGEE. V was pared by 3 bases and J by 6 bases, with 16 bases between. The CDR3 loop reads CASSDRPGYSEQYF. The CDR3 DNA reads TGTGCCAGCAGCGATAGGCCGGGATACTCCGAGCAGTACTTC. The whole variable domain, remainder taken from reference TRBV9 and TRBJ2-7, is DSGVTQTPKHLITATGQRVTLRCSPRSGDLSVYWYQQSLDQGLQFLIQYYNGEERAKGNILERFSAQQFPDLHSELNLSSLELGDSALYFCASSDRPGYSEQYFGPGTRLTVT.

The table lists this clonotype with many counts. The CDR3 DNA is TGTGCCATCAGTGACATGGATGGCTACACCTTC. This sequence encodes CAISDMDGYTF. The rearrangement uses TRBV10-3 and TRBJ1-2; D unclear. The CDR3 has 11 residues. V was trimmed by 3 bases and J by 6 bases, leaving 5 bases between them. Germline lookup yields CDR1 ENHRY and CDR2 SYGVKD.

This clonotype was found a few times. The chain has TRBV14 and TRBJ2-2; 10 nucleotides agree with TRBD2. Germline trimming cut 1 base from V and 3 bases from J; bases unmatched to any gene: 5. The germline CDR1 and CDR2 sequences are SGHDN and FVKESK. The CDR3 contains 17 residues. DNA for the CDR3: TGTGCCAGCAGCCAAGCTAGCGGGAGATCGGACACCGGGGAGCTGTTTTTT. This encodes CASSQASGRSDTGELFF.

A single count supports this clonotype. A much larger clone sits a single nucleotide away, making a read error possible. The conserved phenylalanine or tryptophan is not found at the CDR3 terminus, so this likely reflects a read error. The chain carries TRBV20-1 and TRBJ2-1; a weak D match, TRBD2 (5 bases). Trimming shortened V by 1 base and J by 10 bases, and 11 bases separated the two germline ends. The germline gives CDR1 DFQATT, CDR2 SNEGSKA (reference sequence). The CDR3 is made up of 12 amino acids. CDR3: CSARVHREEQFL. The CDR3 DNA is TGCAGTGCTAGAGTTCATAGGGAGGAGCAGTTCCTC.

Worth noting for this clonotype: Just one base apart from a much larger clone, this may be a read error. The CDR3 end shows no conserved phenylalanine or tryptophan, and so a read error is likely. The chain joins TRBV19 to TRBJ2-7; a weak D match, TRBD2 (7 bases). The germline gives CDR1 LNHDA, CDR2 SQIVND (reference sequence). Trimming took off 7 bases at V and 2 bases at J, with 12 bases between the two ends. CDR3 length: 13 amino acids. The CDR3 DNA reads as TGTGCCAGTAACGGGGGGCGGGCCTACGAGCAGTACCTC. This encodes CASNGGRAYEQYL.

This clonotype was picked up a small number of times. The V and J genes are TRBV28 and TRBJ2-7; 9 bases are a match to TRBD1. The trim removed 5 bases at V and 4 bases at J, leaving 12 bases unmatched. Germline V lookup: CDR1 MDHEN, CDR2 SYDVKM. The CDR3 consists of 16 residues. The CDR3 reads CASSLNTGTGSYEQYF. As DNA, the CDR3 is TGTGCCAGCAGTCTTAATACCGGGACAGGGTCTTACGAGCAGTACTTC.

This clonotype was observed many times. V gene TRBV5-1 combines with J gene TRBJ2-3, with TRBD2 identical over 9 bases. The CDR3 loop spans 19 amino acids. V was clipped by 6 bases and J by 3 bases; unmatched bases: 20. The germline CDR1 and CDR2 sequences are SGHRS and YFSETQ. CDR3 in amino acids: CASTWGEAGGYFRTDTQYF. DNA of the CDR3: TGCGCCAGCACCTGGGGAGAGGCGGGAGGGTACTTTCGGACAGATACGCAGTATTTT.

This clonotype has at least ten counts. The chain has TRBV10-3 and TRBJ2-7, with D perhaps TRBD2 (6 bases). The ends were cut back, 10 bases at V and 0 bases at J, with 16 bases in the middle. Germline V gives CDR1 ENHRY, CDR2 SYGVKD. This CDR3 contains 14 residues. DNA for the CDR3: TGTGCCACCCGCAAGGAGGGGAGCTCCTACGAGCAGTACTTC. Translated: CATRKEGSSYEQYF.

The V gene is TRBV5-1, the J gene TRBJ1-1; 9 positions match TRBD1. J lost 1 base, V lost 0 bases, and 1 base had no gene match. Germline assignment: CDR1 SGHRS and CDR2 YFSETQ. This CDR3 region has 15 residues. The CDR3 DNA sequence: TGCGCCAGCAGCTTGGGGGACAGGGCGAACACTGAAGCTTTCTTT. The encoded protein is CASSLGDRANTEAFF.

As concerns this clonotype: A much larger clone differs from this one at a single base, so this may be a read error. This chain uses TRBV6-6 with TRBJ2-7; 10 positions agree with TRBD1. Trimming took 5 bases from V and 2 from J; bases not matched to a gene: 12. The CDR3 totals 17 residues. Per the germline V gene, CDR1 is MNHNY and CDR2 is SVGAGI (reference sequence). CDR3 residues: CASSHTPGQGTTYEQYF. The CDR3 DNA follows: TGTGCCAGCAGTCACACCCCGGGACAGGGGACAACCTACGAGCAGTACTTC.

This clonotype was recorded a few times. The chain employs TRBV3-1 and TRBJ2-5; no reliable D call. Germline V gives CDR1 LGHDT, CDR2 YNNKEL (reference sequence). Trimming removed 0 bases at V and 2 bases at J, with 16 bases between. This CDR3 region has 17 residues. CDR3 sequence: CASSQDGWGIEQETQYF. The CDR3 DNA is TGTGCCAGCAGCCAAGATGGGTGGGGAATAGAACAAGAGACCCAGTACTTC.

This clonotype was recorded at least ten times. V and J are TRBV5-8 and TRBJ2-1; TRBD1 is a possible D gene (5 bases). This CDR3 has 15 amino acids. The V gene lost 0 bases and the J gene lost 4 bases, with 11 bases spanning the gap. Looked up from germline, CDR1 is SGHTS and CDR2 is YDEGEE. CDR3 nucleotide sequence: TGTGCCAGCAGCTTGGCCAGGGCGGTTTACAATGAGCAGTTCTTC. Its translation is CASSLARAVYNEQFF.

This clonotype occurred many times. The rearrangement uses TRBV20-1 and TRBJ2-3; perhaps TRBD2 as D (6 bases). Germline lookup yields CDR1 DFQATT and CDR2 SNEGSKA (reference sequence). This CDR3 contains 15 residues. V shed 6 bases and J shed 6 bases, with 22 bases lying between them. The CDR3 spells CSAAPVGGLRDTQYF. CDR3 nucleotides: TGCAGTGCCGCACCGGTTGGGGGACTCAGGGATACGCAGTATTTT.

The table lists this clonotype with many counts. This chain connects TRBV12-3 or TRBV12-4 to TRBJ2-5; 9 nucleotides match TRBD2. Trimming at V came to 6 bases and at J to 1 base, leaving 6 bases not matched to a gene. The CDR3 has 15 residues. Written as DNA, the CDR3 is TGTGCCAGCAGCCATCTAGCGGGATCCCAAGAGACCCAGTACTTC. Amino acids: CASSHLAGSQETQYF.

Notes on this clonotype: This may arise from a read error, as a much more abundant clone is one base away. This CDR3 is CASSSSGQGDYGYPF. CDR3 DNA: TGTGCCAGCAGCTCTAGCGGACAGGGCGATTATGGCTACCCCTTC. The chain combines TRBV7-9 with TRBJ1-2; 8 nucleotides line up with TRBD1. The CDR3 sequence is 15 residues long. CDR1 and CDR2 from the germline V gene are SEHNR and FQNEAQ (reference sequence).

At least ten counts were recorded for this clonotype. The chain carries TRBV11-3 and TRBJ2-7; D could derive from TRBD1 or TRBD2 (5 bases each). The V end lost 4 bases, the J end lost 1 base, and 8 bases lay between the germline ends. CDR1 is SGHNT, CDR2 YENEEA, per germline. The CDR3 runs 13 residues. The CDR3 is CASSWDGSYEQYF. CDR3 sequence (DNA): TGTGCCAGCAGCTGGGACGGATCCTACGAGCAGTACTTC.

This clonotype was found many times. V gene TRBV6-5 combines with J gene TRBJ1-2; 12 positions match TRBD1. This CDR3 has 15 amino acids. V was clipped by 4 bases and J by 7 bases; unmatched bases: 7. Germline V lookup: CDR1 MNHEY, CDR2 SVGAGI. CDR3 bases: TGTGCCAGCAGTTCCGTAGGGACAGGGGGCCGTGGCTACACCTTC. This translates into CASSSVGTGGRGYTF.

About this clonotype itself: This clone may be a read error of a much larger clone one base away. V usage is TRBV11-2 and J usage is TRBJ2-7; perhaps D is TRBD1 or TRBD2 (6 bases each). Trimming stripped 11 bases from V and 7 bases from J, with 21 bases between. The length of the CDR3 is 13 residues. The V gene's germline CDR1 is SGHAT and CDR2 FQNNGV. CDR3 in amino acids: CAAPPRGVAEQYF. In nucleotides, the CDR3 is TGTGCCGCGCCCCCGAGGGGGGTCGCTGAGCAGTACTTC.

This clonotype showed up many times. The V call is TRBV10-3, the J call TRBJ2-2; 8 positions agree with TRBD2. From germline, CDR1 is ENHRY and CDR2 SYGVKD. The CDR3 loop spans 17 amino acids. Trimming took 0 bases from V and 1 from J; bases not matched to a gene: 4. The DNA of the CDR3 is TGTGCCATCAGTGAGTCTGGAGCGGGAGTGAACACCGGGGAGCTGTTTTTT. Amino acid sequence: CAISESGAGVNTGELFF.

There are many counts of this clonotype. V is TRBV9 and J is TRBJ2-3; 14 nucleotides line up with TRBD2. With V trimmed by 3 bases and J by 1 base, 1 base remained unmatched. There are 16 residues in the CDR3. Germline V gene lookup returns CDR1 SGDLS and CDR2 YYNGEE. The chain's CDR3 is CASSAGLAGGTDTQYF. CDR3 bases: TGTGCCAGCAGCGCGGGACTAGCGGGAGGCACAGATACGCAGTATTTT. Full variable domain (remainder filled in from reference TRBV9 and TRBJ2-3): DSGVTQTPKHLITATGQRVTLRCSPRSGDLSVYWYQQSLDQGLQFLIQYYNGEERAKGNILERFSAQQFPDLHSELNLSSLELGDSALYFCASSAGLAGGTDTQYFGPGTRLTVL.

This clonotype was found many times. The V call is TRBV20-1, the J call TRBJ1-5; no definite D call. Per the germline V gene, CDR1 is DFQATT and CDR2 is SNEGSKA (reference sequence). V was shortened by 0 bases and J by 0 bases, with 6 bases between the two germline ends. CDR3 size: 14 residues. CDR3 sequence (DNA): TGCAGTGCTAGAGAGCCATATAGCAATCAGCCCCAGCATTTT. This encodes CSAREPYSNQPQHF.

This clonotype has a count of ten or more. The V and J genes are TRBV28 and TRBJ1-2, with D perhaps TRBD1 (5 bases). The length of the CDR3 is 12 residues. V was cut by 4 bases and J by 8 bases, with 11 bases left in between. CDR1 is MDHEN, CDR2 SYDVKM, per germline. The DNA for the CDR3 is TGTGCCAGCAGTTATGTCAGGGACGGCTACACCTTC. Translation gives CASSYVRDGYTF.

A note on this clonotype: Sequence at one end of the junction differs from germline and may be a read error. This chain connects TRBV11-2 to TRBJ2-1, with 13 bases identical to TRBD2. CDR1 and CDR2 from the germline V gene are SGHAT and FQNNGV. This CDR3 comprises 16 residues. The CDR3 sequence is CASSSRTSGSGNELFF. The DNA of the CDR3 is TGTGCCAGCAGCTCCAGGACTAGCGGGAGTGGGAATGAGCTGTTCTTC.